The 27 T cell receptor beta chains in this list originate from one sample, sequenced in a study of cytomegalovirus exposure and HLA in healthy donors. Method: immunoSEQ multiplex PCR; TCRdb's copy keeps in-frame clones and lacks some. The data show about 200,000 clones, roughly 85% seen once. The sample taken for sequencing was PBMCs. The source of these receptors is a woman between 18 and 30 years old in good health and CMV-seronegative.

The chain combines TRBV9 with TRBJ1-2; the D gene is possibly TRBD1 (5 bases). The V gene's germline CDR1 is SGDLS and CDR2 YYNGEE. Trimming took 3 bases from V and 5 from J, leaving 14 bases between them. The CDR3 runs 14 residues. In nucleotides, the CDR3 is TGTGCCAGCAGCGCCGGGACGGGAGGGTATGGCTACACCTTC. Translation gives CASSAGTGGYGYTF. The full variable domain, rest sourced from reference TRBV9 and TRBJ1-2, is DSGVTQTPKHLITATGQRVTLRCSPRSGDLSVYWYQQSLDQGLQFLIQYYNGEERAKGNILERFSAQQFPDLHSELNLSSLELGDSALYFCASSAGTGGYGYTFGSGTRLTVV.

CDR3 loop: CASSPIPGQQETQYF. The CDR3 coding sequence is TGCGCCAGCAGCCCGATTCCGGGACAGCAAGAGACCCAGTACTTC. The V and J genes are TRBV5-1 and TRBJ2-5; 7 bases align to TRBD1. The CDR3 loop spans 15 amino acids. Germline trimming cut 4 bases from V and 2 bases from J; bases unmatched to any gene: 8. In germline, CDR1 is SGHRS, CDR2 YFSETQ.

The rearrangement joins TRBV29-1 to TRBJ1-1; unclear D gene. CDR3 size: 15 residues. Trimming left V 0 bases short and J 0 bases short, with 11 bases between. Germline CDR1 reads SQVTM; CDR2 reads ANQGSEA. As DNA, the CDR3 is TGCAGCGTTGAAGATCCAGCGGACCTGAACACTGAAGCTTTCTTT. Translation: CSVEDPADLNTEAFF.

There are a few counts of this clone. This chain uses TRBV19 with TRBJ1-2, with D possibly being TRBD1 (6 bases). Trimming shortened V by 6 bases and J by 4 bases, and 12 bases separated the two germline ends. Germline V gene sequence: CDR1 LNHDA, CDR2 SQIVND (reference sequence). This CDR3 is 13 amino acids long. For the CDR3, the DNA is TGTGCCAGTAGCCCCGGACAGCTCTATGGCTACACCTTC. Translating it yields CASSPGQLYGYTF.

The chain links TRBV27 to TRBJ2-7; no clear D. V lost 1 base to trimming and J lost 7 bases, with 14 bases between them. The CDR3 is 14 residues long. Per germline, CDR1 MNHEY and CDR2 SMNVEV (reference sequence). This chain's CDR3 is CASSLFGEGMEQYF. DNA for the CDR3: TGTGCCAGCAGTTTATTCGGTGAAGGGATGGAGCAGTACTTC.

CDR3 in amino acids: CASSRTGTGEAFF. CDR3 nucleotide sequence: TGTGCCAGCAGTCGTACCGGGACAGGTGAAGCTTTCTTT. This chain joins TRBV6-5 and TRBJ1-1, with TRBD1 matching 8 bases. Germline assignment: CDR1 MNHEY and CDR2 SVGAGI. The CDR3 spans 13 residues. V lost 5 bases to trimming and J lost 7 bases; unmatched junction nucleotides: 6.

The V gene is TRBV25-1, the J gene TRBJ1-4, with TRBD1 identical over 7 bases. Germline V CDR1 and CDR2: MGHDK, SYGVNS. V dropped 7 bases and J dropped 5; count of bases not matched to a gene: 4. The CDR3 spans 13 residues. CDR3 amino acids: CASTDRRNEKLFF. The CDR3 DNA reads as TGTGCCAGCACGGACAGGAGGAATGAAAAACTGTTTTTT. Filled out from reference TRBV25-1 and TRBJ1-4, the complete variable domain reads EADIYQTPRYLVIGTGKKITLECSQTMGHDKMYWYQQDPGMELHLIHYSYGVNSTEKGDLSSESTVSRIRTEHFPLTLESARPSHTSQYLCASTDRRNEKLFFGSGTQLSVL.

This rearrangement joins TRBV25-1 to TRBJ2-6, with D maybe TRBD2 (7 bases). Germline lookup yields CDR1 MGHDK and CDR2 SYGVNS. Trimming removed 4 bases at V and 12 bases at J, with 13 bases between. The length of the CDR3 is 13 residues. The CDR3: CASSGVGGPVLTF. The CDR3 DNA sequence: TGTGCCAGCAGTGGTGTGGGGGGGCCCGTCCTGACTTTC.

The chain couples TRBV19 to TRBJ1-2; TRBD1 is a possible D gene (5 bases). Looked up from germline, CDR1 is LNHDA and CDR2 is SQIVND (reference sequence). V lost 2 bases, J lost 7 bases, and 14 bases lay in between. This CDR3 is 14 amino acids long. The CDR3 DNA sequence: TGTGCCAGTAGTATATCCGGGGGATTGAGTGGCTACACCTTC. It encodes CASSISGGLSGYTF. The full variable domain, with the rest looked up from reference TRBV19 and TRBJ1-2, is DGGITQSPKYLFRKEGQNVTLSCEQNLNHDAMYWYRQDPGQGLRLIYYSQIVNDFQKGDIAEGYSVSREKKESFPLTVTSAQKNPTAFYLCASSISGGLSGYTFGSGTRLTVV.

V usage is TRBV28 and J usage is TRBJ2-5, with D unclear. Germline CDR1 MDHEN, CDR2 SYDVKM. The CDR3 sequence is 14 residues long. Trimming left V 5 bases short and J 0 bases short, with 10 bases between. The CDR3: CASSLRVHQETQYF. The CDR3 nucleotides are TGTGCCAGCAGTCTCAGAGTCCACCAAGAGACCCAGTACTTC.

The chain recombines TRBV18 with TRBJ1-1; a possible D gene is TRBD1 (5 bases). There are 15 residues in the CDR3. Germline V lookup: CDR1 KGHSH, CDR2 LQKENI. Trimming took 0 bases from V and 8 from J, leaving 16 bases between them. The chain's CDR3 is CASSPPIRDLKEAFF. The CDR3 nucleotides are TGTGCCAGCTCACCACCGATCCGGGACCTAAAGGAAGCTTTCTTT.

The chain has TRBV5-1 and TRBJ2-7; maybe TRBD2 (6 bases). The CDR3 loop spans 14 amino acids. The V gene lost 0 bases and the J gene lost 6 bases, with 13 bases spanning the gap. Germline V CDR1 and CDR2: SGHRS, YFSETQ. The CDR3 is CASSLGTGVGEQYF. CDR3 DNA sequence: TGCGCCAGCAGCTTGGGAACGGGAGTGGGCGAGCAGTACTTC.

The V call is TRBV27, the J call TRBJ2-3, with D possibly being TRBD1 or TRBD2 (5 bases each). Trimming removed 5 bases from V and 0 bases from J, with 18 bases in between. The CDR3 covers 17 residues. Germline assignment: CDR1 MNHEY and CDR2 SMNVEV (reference sequence). The CDR3 nucleotides read TGTGCCAGCAGTCGCTGGACTCTTAAGGGGAGCACAGATACGCAGTATTTT. As protein: CASSRWTLKGSTDTQYF.

The chain is built from TRBV5-6 and TRBJ1-2; 10 bases match TRBD1. The V and J ends lost 4 bases and 4 bases, in that order; junction bases with no gene match: 4. This CDR3 spans 14 amino acids. The germline V gene encodes CDR1 SGHDT and CDR2 YYEEEE. The CDR3: CASSPGTGAYGYTF. The CDR3 DNA reads as TGTGCCAGCAGCCCCGGGACAGGGGCCTATGGCTACACCTTC.

This chain links TRBV27 with TRBJ1-2; 8 bases line up with TRBD1. CDR1 and CDR2 from the germline V gene are MNHEY and SMNVEV (reference sequence). V was pared by 4 bases and J by 5 bases, with 9 bases of the junction left unmatched. This CDR3 spans 15 amino acids. The CDR3 DNA sequence: TGTGCCAGCAGTTATCTCCGGACAGGGCCTTATGGCTACACCTTC. It codes for CASSYLRTGPYGYTF.

J is TRBJ2-7 and V is TRBV6-1; 7 bases line up with TRBD1. The CDR3 has 14 residues. Trimming at V came to 5 bases and at J to 1 base, leaving 5 bases not matched to a gene. The germline V gene encodes CDR1 MNHNS and CDR2 SASEGT. The CDR3 sequence is CASSPGTASYEQYF. Written as DNA, the CDR3 is TGTGCCAGCAGTCCCGGGACAGCTTCCTACGAGCAGTACTTC.

The chain couples TRBV29-1 to TRBJ2-2, with D possibly being TRBD1 (5 bases). The CDR3 length is 13 residues. The germline V gene encodes CDR1 SQVTM and CDR2 ANQGSEA. V was pared by 6 bases and J by 4 bases, with 12 bases between. CDR3 bases: TGCAGCGTAAGACAGATCATCACCGGGGAGCTGTTTTTT. Its translation: CSVRQIITGELFF.

This clone turned up a few times. The sample contains more than one DNA sequence encoding this CDR3. The chain recombines TRBV25-1 with TRBJ2-7; D is unresolved. The CDR3 has 11 amino acids. Trimming shortened V by 3 bases and J by 4 bases, and 4 bases separated the two germline ends. CDR1 and CDR2 from the germline V gene are MGHDK and SYGVNS. The CDR3 is CASSEGYEQYF. The CDR3 coding sequence is TGTGCCAGCAGTGAGGGGTACGAGCAGTACTTC.

The chain combines TRBV30 with TRBJ1-1; TRBD1 aligns across 7 bases. In germline, CDR1 is GTSNPN, CDR2 SVGIG (reference sequence). CDR3 length: 12 residues. J gave up 0 bases and V 8 bases, and 3 bases lay outside the gene matches. The CDR3 DNA is TGTGCCCGCGACAGGGTGAACACTGAAGCTTTCTTT. It translates to CARDRVNTEAFF.

The CDR3 DNA sequence: TGTGCCAGCAGCAAAGGGACCGAAACAGATACGCAGTATTTT. Translation: CASSKGTETDTQYF. The rearrangement uses TRBV5-4 and TRBJ2-3; perhaps D is TRBD1 or TRBD2 (5 bases each). From germline, CDR1 is SGHNT and CDR2 YYREEE (reference sequence). The CDR3 sequence is 14 residues long. The V gene lost 4 bases and the J gene lost 3 bases, with 12 bases spanning the gap.

This chain links TRBV6-1 with TRBJ1-2, with 8 bases identical to TRBD1. This CDR3 is 15 amino acids long. In germline, CDR1 is MNHNS, CDR2 SASEGT. Trimming at V came to 0 bases and at J to 4 bases, leaving 4 bases not matched to a gene. CDR3 residues: CASSEAQGASYGYTF. The CDR3 coding sequence is TGTGCCAGCAGTGAAGCGCAGGGGGCCTCCTATGGCTACACCTTC.

The CDR3 region is CASSRVITGTDPQYF. In DNA, the CDR3 is TGTGCCAGCAGCCGAGTGATCACCGGGACAGACCCCCAGTATTTT. The genes are TRBV28 and TRBJ2-3, with TRBD1 matching over 7 bases. V was clipped by 6 bases and J by 12 bases; unmatched bases: 18. The V gene's germline CDR1 is MDHEN and CDR2 SYDVKM. The CDR3 sequence is 15 residues long.

The V call is TRBV7-9, the J call TRBJ1-1; D unresolved. The CDR3 is 11 residues long. The germline V gene encodes CDR1 SEHNR and CDR2 FQNEAQ (reference sequence). Trimming removed 3 bases from V and 8 bases from J, with 7 bases in between. The CDR3 DNA reads TGTGCCAGCAGCTTTCCCGGGGAAGCTTTCTTT. This gives the protein CASSFPGEAFF.

This clone was observed a single time. The chain has TRBV5-4 and TRBJ1-1; maybe TRBD1 (5 bases). Germline CDR1 reads SGHNT; CDR2 reads YYREEE (reference sequence). The CDR3 runs 14 residues. V was pared by 4 bases and J by 3 bases, with 13 bases between. CDR3 nucleotide sequence: TGTGCCAGCAGCGTTCCAGGCAGGGACACTGAAGCTTTCTTT. Translating gives CASSVPGRDTEAFF.

Concerning this clone: A read error may account for a junction end that differs from germline. V gene TRBV30 combines with J gene TRBJ2-1; perhaps TRBD1 as D (5 bases). This CDR3 is 12 amino acids long. Germline V gene sequence: CDR1 GTSNPN, CDR2 SVGIG (reference sequence). The CDR3 DNA sequence: TGTGCTTGGACAAGGACCTACAATGAGCAGTTCTTC. Protein product: CAWTRTYNEQFF.

This clone has just one count. V usage is TRBV27 and J usage is TRBJ2-7, with 7 positions matching TRBD2. Per germline, CDR1 MNHEY and CDR2 SMNVEV (reference sequence). The CDR3 has 13 amino acids. V shed 8 bases and J 5 bases; nucleotides not matched to a gene: 9. The chain's CDR3 is CASRTSVLDEQYF. The CDR3 region has the DNA TGTGCCAGCCGAACTAGCGTGCTCGACGAGCAGTACTTC.

The gene calls are TRBV30 and TRBJ1-1; D is possibly TRBD1 (6 bases). This CDR3 region has 14 residues. Germline CDR1 reads GTSNPN; CDR2 reads SVGIG (reference sequence). V shed 3 bases and J shed 1 base, with 12 bases lying between them. As DNA, the CDR3 is TGTGCCTGGAGGATACAGGGATCGAACACTGAAGCTTTCTTT. This translates into CAWRIQGSNTEAFF. Full variable domain (missing parts from reference TRBV30 and TRBJ1-1): SQTIHQWPATLVQPVGSPLSLECTVEGTSNPNLYWYRQAAGRGLQLLFYSVGIGQISSEVPQNLSASRPQDRQFILSSKKLLLSDSGFYLCAWRIQGSNTEAFFGQGTRLTVV.